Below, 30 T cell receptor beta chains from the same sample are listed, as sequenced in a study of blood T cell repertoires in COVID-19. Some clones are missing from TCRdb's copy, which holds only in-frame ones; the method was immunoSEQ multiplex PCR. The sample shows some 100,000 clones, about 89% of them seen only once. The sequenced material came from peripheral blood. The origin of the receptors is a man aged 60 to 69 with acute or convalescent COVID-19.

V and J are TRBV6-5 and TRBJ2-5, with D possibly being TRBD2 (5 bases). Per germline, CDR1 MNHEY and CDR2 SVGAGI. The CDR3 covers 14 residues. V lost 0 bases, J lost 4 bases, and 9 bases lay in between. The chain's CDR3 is CASSYSGVAETQYF. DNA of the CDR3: TGTGCCAGCAGTTACTCGGGAGTAGCAGAGACCCAGTACTTC.

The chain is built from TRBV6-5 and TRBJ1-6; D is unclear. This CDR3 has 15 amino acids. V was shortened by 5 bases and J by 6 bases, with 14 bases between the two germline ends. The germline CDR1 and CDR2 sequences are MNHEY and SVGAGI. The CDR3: CASSQRGTSNSPLHF. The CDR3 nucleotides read TGTGCCAGCAGTCAACGGGGAACATCTAATTCACCCCTCCACTTT.

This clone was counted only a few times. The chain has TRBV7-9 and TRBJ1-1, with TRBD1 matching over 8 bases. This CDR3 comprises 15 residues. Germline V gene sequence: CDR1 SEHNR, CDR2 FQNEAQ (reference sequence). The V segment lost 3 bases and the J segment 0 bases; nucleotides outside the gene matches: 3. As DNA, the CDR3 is TGTGCCAGCAGCTTCGGACAGGGAGTGAACACTGAAGCTTTCTTT. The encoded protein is CASSFGQGVNTEAFF. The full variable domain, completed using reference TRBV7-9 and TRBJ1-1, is DTGVSQNPRHKITKRGQNVTFRCDPISEHNRLYWYRQTLGQGPEFLTYFQNEAQLEKSRLLSDRFSAERPKGSFSTLEIQRTEQGDSAMYLCASSFGQGVNTEAFFGQGTRLTVV.

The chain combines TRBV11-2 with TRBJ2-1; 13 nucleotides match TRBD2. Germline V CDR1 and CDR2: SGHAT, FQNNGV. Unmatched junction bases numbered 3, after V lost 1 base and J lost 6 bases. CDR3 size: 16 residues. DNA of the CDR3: TGTGCCAGCAGCTTAGTAGGGACTAGCGGGATCAATGAGCAGTTCTTC. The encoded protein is CASSLVGTSGINEQFF.

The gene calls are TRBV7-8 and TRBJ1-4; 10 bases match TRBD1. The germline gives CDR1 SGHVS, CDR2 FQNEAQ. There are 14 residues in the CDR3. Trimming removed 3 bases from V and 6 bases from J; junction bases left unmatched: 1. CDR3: CASSLTGGYEKLFF. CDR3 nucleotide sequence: TGTGCCAGCAGCTTGACAGGGGGCTATGAAAAACTGTTTTTT.

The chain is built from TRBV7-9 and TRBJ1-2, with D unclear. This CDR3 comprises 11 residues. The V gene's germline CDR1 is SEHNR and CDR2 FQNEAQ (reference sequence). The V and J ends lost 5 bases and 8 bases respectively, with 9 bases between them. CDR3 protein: CASSHGVGYTF. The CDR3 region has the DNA TGTGCCAGCAGCCACGGAGTGGGCTACACCTTC.

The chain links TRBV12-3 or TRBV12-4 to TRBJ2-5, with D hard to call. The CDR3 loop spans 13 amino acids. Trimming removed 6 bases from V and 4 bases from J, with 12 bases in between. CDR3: CASSLISPETQYF. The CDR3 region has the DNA TGTGCCAGCAGCCTTATTAGTCCAGAGACCCAGTACTTC.

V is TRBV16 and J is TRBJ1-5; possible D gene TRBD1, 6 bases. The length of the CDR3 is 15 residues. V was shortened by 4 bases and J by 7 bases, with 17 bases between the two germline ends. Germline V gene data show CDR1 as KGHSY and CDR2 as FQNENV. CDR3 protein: CASSLSFRGKQPQHF. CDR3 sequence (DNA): TGTGCCAGCAGCCTTTCTTTCAGGGGTAAGCAGCCCCAGCATTTT. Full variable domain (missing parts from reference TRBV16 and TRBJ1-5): GEEVAQTPKHLVRGEGQKAKLYCAPIKGHSYVFWYQQVLKNEFKFLISFQNENVFDETGMPKERFSAKCLPNSPCSLEIQATKLEDSAVYFCASSLSFRGKQPQHFGDGTRLSIL.

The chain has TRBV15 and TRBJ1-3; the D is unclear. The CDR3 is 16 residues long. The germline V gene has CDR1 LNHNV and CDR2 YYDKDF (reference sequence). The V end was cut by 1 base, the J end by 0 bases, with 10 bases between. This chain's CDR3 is CATSRGRVVSGNTIYF. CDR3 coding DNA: TGTGCCACCAGCAGAGGACGGGTAGTCTCTGGAAACACCATATATTTT.

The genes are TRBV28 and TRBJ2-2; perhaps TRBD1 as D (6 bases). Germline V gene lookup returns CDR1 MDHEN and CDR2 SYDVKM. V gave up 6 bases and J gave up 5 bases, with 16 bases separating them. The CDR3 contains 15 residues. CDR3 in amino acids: CASSRTGSGTGELFF. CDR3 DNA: TGTGCCAGCAGCCGCACAGGGTCTGGGACCGGGGAGCTGTTTTTT. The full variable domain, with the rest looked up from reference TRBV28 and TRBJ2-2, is DVKVTQSSRYLVKRTGEKVFLECVQDMDHENMFWYRQDPGLGLRLIYFSYDVKMKEKGDIPEGYSVSREKKERFSLILESASTNQTSMYLCASSRTGSGTGELFFGEGSRLTVL.

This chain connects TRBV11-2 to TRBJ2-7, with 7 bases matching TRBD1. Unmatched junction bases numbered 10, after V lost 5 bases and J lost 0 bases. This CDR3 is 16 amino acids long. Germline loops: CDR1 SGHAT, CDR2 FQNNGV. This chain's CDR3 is CASSRPGTVSSYEQYF. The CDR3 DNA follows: TGTGCCAGCAGCCGTCCTGGGACAGTGAGCTCCTACGAGCAGTACTTC.

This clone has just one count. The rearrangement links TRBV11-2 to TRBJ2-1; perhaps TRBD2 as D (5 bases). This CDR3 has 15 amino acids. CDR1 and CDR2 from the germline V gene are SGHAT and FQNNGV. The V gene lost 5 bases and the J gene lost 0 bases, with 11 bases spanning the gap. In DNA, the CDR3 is TGTGCCAGCAGCCTTAGCGCAAGCTCCTACAATGAGCAGTTCTTC. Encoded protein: CASSLSASSYNEQFF.

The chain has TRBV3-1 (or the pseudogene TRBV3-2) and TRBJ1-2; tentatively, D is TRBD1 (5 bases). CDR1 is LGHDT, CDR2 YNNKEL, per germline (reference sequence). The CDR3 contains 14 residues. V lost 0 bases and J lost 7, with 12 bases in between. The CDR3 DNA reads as TGTGCCAGCAGCCAAGATGCCAGGGCGAGTGGCTACACCTTC. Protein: CASSQDARASGYTF.

In nucleotides, the CDR3 is TGCGCCAGCAGTGAGTCGACGGGGACAGGGATGTACGAGCAGTACTTC. This sequence encodes CASSESTGTGMYEQYF. The chain combines TRBV10-2 with TRBJ2-7; 9 bases are a match to TRBD1. The CDR3 loop spans 16 amino acids. V was pared by 0 bases and J by 4 bases, with 7 bases of the junction left unmatched. Germline V lookup: CDR1 WSHSY, CDR2 SAAADI.

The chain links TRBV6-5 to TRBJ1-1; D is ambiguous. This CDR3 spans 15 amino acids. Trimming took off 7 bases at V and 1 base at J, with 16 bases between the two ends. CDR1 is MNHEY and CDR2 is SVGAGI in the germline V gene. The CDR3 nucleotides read TGTGCCAGCACCAAAGGGAGGCAGACGAACACTGAAGCTTTCTTT. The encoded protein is CASTKGRQTNTEAFF.

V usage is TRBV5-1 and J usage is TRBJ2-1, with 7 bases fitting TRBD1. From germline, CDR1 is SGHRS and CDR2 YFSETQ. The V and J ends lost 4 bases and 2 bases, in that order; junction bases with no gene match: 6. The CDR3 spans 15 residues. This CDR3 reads CASSRQGETYNEQFF. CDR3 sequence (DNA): TGCGCCAGCAGCCGACAGGGAGAAACCTACAATGAGCAGTTCTTC.

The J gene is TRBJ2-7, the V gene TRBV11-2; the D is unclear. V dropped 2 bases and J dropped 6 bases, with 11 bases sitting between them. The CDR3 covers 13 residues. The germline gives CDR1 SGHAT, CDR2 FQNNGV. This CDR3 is CASSLRPPGEQYF. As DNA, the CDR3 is TGTGCCAGCAGCTTACGTCCGCCGGGCGAGCAGTACTTC.

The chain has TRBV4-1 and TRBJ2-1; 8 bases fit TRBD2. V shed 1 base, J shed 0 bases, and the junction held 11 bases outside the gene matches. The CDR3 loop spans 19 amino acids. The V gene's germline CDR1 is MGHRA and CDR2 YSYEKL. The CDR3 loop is CASSQGVKTSASSYNEQFF. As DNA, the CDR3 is TGCGCCAGCAGCCAAGGGGTTAAGACTAGCGCGAGCTCCTACAATGAGCAGTTCTTC.

The CDR3 region has the DNA TGTGCCAGTAGCAACCGGGACAGTATGAACACTGAAGCTTTCTTT. Encoded protein: CASSNRDSMNTEAFF. The gene calls are TRBV19 and TRBJ1-1; the match to TRBD1 covers 7 bases. V lost 6 bases and J lost 0; bases outside the gene matches: 7. Looked up from germline, CDR1 is LNHDA and CDR2 is SQIVND (reference sequence). The CDR3 runs to 15 residues.

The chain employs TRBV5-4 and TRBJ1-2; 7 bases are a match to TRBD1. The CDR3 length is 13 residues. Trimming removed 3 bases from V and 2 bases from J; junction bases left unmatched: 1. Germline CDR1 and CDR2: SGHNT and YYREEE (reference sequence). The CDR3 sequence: CASSWGQNYGYTF. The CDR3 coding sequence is TGTGCCAGCAGCTGGGGACAGAACTATGGCTACACCTTC.

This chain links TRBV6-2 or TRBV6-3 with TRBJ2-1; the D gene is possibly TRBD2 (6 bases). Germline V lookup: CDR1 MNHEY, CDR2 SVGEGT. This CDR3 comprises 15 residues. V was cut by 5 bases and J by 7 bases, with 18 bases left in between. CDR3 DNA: TGTGCCAGCAGTGACGGACTACCTCGGGGGAATGAGCAGTTCTTC. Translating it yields CASSDGLPRGNEQFF.

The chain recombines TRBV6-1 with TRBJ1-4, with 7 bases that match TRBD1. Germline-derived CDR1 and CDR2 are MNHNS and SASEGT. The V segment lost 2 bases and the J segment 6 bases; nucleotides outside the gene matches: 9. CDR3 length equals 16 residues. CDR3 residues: CASSEKLGGHHEKLFF. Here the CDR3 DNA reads TGTGCCAGCAGTGAAAAGCTAGGGGGCCATCATGAAAAACTGTTTTTT.

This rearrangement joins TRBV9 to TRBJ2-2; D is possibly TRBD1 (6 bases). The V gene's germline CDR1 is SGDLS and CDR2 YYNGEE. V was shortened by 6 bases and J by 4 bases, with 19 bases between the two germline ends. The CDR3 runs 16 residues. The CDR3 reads CASTTRDKPGTGELFF. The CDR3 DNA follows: TGTGCCAGCACCACCAGGGACAAACCGGGCACCGGGGAGCTGTTTTTT.

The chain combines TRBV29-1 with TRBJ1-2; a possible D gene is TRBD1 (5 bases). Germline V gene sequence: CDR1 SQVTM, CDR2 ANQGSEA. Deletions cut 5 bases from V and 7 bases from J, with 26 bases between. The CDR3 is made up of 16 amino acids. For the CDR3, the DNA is TGCAGCGTTCAGGGTGGACAAGGTTGGCCCTTTACTGGCTACACCTTC. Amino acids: CSVQGGQGWPFTGYTF.

As DNA, the CDR3 is TGTGCCATCCGAAACCCCGCAGGTGATGGCTACACCTTC. This encodes CAIRNPAGDGYTF. The chain combines TRBV2 with TRBJ1-2; D unresolved. The length of the CDR3 is 13 residues. Deletions cut 10 bases from V and 6 bases from J, with 18 bases between. The germline CDR1 and CDR2 sequences are SNHLY and FYNNEI.

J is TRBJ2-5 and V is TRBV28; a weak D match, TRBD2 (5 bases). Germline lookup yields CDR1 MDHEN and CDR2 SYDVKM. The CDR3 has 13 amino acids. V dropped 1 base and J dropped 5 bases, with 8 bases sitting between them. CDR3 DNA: TGTGCCAGCAGTTTATTAGAGCGGGAGACCCAGTACTTC. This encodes CASSLLERETQYF.

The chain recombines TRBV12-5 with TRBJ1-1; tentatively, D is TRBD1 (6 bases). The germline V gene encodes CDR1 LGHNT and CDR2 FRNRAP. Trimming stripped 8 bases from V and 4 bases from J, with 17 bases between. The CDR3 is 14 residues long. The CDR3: CASSEQGGSTEAFF. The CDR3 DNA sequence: TGTGCTAGTTCGGAACAGGGAGGGAGCACTGAAGCTTTCTTT. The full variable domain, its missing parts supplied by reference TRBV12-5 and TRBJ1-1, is DARVTQTPRHKVTEMGQEVTMRCQPILGHNTVFWYRQTMMQGLELLAYFRNRAPLDDSGMPKDRFSAEMPDATLATLKIQPSEPRDSAVYFCASSEQGGSTEAFFGQGTRLTVV.

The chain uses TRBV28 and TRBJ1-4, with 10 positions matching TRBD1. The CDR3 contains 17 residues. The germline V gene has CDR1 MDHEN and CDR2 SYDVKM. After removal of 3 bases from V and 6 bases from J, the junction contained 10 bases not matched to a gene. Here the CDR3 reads CASSFLTSGTGDEKLFF. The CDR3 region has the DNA TGTGCCAGCAGTTTCCTCACCTCCGGGACAGGGGATGAAAAACTGTTTTTT.

CDR3: CASRVAGRETQYF. In DNA, the CDR3 is TGTGCCAGCAGAGTAGCGGGACGGGAGACCCAGTACTTC. The chain combines TRBV6-5 with TRBJ2-5; TRBD2 agrees at 8 bases. V shed 6 bases, J shed 5 bases, and the junction held 5 bases outside the gene matches. The germline V gene encodes CDR1 MNHEY and CDR2 SVGAGI. The CDR3 length is 13 residues.

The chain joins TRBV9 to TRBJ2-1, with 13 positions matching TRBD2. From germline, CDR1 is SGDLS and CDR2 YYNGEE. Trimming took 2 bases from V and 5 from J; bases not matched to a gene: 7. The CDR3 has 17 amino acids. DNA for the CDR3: TGTGCCAGCAGCGTTTCTTCGGGACTAGCGGGAAACAATGAGCAGTTCTTC. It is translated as CASSVSSGLAGNNEQFF.